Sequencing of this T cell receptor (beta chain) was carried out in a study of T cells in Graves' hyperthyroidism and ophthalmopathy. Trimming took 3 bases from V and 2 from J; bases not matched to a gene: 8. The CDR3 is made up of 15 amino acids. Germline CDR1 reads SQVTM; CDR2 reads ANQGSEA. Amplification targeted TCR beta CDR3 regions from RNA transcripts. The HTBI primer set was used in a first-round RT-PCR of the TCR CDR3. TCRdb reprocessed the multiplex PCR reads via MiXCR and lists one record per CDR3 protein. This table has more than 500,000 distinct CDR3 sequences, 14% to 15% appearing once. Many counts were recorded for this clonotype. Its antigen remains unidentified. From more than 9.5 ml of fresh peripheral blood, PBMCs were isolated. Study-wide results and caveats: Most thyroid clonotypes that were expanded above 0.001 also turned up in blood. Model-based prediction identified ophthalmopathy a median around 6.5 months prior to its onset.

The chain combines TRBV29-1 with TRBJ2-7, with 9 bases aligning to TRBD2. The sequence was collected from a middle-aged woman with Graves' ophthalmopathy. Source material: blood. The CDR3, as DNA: TGCAGCGTTGAGGTGGCGGGAGGGGGGACCTACGAGCAGTACTTC. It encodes CSVEVAGGGTYEQYF.